Detailed here is one T cell receptor beta chain. This sample was taken from a study of CD8+ T cells in alopecia areata. Treatment of the sample: oral pan-JAK inhibitor, 5-10 mg twice daily. Extracted RNA was reverse transcribed, and the resulting cDNA served as sequencing template. The assay was immunoSEQ multiplex PCR, and TCRdb's table has in-frame clones only and misses some. The sample yields approximately 200,000 clones, 45% to 75% seen once. CDR1 is SNHLY and CDR2 is FYNNEI in the germline V gene. This CDR3 has 13 residues. With V trimmed by 6 bases and J by 4 bases, 3 bases remained unmatched. J is TRBJ1-5 and V is TRBV2, with 7 nucleotides matching TRBD1. This sequence was found in a human donor with alopecia areata. Sequencing used CD4+ T cells sorted from blood, obtained at week 4, from a patient treated with tofacitinib. Here the CDR3 DNA reads TGTGCCAGCAGGGACAGGACGAATCAGCCCCAGCATTTT. It encodes CASRDRTNQPQHF.